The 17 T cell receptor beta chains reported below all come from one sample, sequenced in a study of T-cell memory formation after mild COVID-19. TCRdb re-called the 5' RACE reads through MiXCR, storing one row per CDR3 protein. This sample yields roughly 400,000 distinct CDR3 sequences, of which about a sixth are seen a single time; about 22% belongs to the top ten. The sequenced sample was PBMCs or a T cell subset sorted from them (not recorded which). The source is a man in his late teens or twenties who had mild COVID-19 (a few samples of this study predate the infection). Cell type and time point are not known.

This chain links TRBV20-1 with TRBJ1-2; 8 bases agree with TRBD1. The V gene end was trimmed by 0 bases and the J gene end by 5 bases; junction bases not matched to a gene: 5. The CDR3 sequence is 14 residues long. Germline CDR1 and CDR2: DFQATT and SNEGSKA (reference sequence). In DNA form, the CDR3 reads TGCAGTGCTAGAGATAACAGGGGGGTTTATGGCTACACCTTC. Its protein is CSARDNRGVYGYTF.

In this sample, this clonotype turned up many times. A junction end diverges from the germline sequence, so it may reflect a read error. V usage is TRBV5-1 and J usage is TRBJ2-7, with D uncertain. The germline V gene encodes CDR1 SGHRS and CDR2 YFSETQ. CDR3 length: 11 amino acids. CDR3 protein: CASSSDYEQYF. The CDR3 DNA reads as TGTGCCAGCTCATCTGATTACGAGCAGTACTTC. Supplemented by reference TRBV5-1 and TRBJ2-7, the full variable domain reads KAGVTQTPRYLIKTRGQQVTLSCSPISGHRSVSWYQQTPGQGLQFLFEYFSETQRNKGNFPGRFSGRQFSNSRSEMNVSTLELGDSALYLCASSSDYEQYFGPGTRLTVT.

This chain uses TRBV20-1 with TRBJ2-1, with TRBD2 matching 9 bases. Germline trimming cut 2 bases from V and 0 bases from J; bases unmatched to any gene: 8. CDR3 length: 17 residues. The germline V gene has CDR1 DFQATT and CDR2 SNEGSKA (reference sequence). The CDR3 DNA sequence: TGCAGTGCTAGACTAGCGGGGTTAATCTTCTCCTACAATGAGCAGTTCTTC. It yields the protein CSARLAGLIFSYNEQFF.

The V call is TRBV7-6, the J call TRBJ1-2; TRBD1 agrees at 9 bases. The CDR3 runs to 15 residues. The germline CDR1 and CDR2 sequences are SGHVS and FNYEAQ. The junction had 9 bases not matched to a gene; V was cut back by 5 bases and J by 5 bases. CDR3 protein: CASSLRQGDWYGYTF. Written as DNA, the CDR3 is TGTGCCAGCAGCCTCCGACAGGGGGATTGGTATGGCTACACCTTC.

The CDR3 here is CASKRNTEETQYF. The CDR3 nucleotides read TGTGCCAGCAAGAGGAACACAGAGGAGACCCAGTACTTC. This chain uses TRBV6-5 with TRBJ2-5; D is undetermined. The V end lost 7 bases, the J end lost 5 bases, and 14 bases lay between the germline ends. This CDR3 is 13 amino acids long. Germline lookup yields CDR1 MNHEY and CDR2 SVGAGI.

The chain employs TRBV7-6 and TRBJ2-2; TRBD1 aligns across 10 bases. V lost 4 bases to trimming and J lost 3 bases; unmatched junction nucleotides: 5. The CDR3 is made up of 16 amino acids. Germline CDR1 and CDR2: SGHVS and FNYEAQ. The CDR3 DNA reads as TGTGCCAGCAGCTCGGAGGGGACAGGGGACACCGGGGAGCTGTTTTTT. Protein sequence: CASSSEGTGDTGELFF. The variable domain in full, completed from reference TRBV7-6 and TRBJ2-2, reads GAGVSQSPRYKVTKRGQDVALRCDPISGHVSLYWYRQALGQGPEFLTYFNYEAQQDKSGLPNDRFSAERPEGSISTLTIQRTEQRDSAMYRCASSSEGTGDTGELFFGEGSRLTVL.

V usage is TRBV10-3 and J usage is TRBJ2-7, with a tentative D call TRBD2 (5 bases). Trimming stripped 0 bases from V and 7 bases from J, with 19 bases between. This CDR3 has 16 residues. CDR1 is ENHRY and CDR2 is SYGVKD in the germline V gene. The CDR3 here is CAISESLEGGWFEQYF. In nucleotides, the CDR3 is TGTGCCATCAGTGAGTCGTTGGAAGGCGGGTGGTTTGAGCAGTACTTC.

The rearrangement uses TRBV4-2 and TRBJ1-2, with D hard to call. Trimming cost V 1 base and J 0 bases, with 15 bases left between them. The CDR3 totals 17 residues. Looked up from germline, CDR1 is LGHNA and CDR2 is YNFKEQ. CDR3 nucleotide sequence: TGTGCCAGCAGCCAAGCGGTGGAGCGACGTGCTAACTATGGCTACACCTTC. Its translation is CASSQAVERRANYGYTF.

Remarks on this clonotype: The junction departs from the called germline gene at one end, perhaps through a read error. This chain's CDR3 is CASSSTTGSETQYF. The CDR3 bases are TGTGCTAGCAGCTCCACTACAGGGTCAGAGACCCAGTACTTC. V usage is TRBV7-7 and J usage is TRBJ2-5; D is possibly TRBD1 (6 bases). This CDR3 comprises 14 residues. Germline V gene sequence: CDR1 SSHAT, CDR2 FNYEAQ (reference sequence).

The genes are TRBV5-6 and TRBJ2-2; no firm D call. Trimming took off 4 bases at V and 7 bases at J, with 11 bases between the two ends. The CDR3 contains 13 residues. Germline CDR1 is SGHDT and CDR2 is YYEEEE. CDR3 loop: CASSPGGYGELFF. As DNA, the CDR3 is TGTGCCAGCAGCCCTGGTGGTTACGGGGAGCTGTTTTTT.

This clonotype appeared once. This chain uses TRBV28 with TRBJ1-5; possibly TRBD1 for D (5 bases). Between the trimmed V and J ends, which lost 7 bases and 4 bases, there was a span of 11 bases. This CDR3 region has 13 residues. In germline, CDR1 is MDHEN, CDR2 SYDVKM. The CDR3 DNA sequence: TGTGCCAGCATCCTCGGGGGGAATCAGCCCCAGCATTTT. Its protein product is CASILGGNQPQHF.

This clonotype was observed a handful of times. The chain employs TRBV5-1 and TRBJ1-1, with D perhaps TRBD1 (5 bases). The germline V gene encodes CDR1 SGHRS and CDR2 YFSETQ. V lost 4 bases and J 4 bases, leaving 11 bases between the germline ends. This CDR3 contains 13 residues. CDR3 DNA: TGCGCCAGCAGCCTGAAGAGGGGCACTGAAGCTTTCTTT. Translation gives CASSLKRGTEAFF.

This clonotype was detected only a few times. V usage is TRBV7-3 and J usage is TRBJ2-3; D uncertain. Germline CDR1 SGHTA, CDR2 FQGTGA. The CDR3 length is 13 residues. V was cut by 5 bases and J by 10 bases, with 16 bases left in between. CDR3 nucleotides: TGTGCCAGCAGCCCTTACTATGGATCGTCGCAGTATTTT. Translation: CASSPYYGSSQYF.

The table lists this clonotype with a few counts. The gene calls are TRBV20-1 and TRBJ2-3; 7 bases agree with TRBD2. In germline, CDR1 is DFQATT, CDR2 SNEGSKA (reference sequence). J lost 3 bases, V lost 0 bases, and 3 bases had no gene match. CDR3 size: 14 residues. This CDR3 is CSARDMGGTDTQYF. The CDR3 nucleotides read TGCAGTGCTAGAGATATGGGGGGGACAGATACGCAGTATTTT.

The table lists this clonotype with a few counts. The CDR3 spells CASSTTLSYGYTF. Here the CDR3 DNA reads TGTGCCAGCAGTACAACACTGAGCTATGGCTACACCTTC. The V gene is TRBV7-9, the J gene TRBJ1-2; D is unresolved. The CDR3 spans 13 residues. From germline, CDR1 is SEHNR and CDR2 FQNEAQ (reference sequence). V was cut by 6 bases and J by 4 bases, with 12 bases left in between.

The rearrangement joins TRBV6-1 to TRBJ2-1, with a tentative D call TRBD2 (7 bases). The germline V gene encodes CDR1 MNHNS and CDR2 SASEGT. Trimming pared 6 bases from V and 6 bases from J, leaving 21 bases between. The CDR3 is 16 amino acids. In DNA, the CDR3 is TGTGCCAGCAGACCTGGACTAGAGGGGGGGCGCAATGAGCAGTTCTTC. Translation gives CASRPGLEGGRNEQFF.

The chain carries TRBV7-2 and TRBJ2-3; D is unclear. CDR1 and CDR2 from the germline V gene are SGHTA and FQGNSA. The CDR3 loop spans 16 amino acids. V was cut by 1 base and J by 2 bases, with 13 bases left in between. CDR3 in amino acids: CASSLVKGLLTDTQYF. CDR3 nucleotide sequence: TGTGCCAGCAGCTTAGTAAAGGGTCTTCTCACAGATACGCAGTATTTT.